This entry features one T cell receptor beta chain sequence. No antigen is known for it. This record comes from a study of T cell repertoires in cytomegalovirus infection. Study-wide context: HLA-C-restricted CMV epitopes, recently identified, and well-studied HLA-B-restricted ones were used by the study. Based on public TCR beta signatures, there were indications of CMV infection and of a matching HLA type. Regarding the study as a whole: In two of eight donors, the top clonotype was HLA-C-restricted CMV-specific.

From the reads, TCRdb called clonotypes with MiXCR, one entry per CDR3 protein. The sample lists 360,000 or so distinct CDR3 sequences; roughly 36% were seen once. The TCR sequence derives from a human donor in good health (CMV status not recorded). Some clones in this sample may be carry-over from other donors' samples. The sample was cultured PBMCs, taken from culture after CMV antigen stimulation.

DNA of the CDR3: TGTGCCAGTAGTATCAGACAGGGAGGTGAGCAGTTCTTC. As protein: CASSIRQGGEQFF. The V call is TRBV19, the J call TRBJ2-1; a weak D match, TRBD1 (7 bases). The CDR3 covers 13 residues. The V gene lost 3 bases and the J gene lost 9 bases, with 12 bases spanning the gap. The germline V gene encodes CDR1 LNHDA and CDR2 SQIVND (reference sequence).